This T cell receptor beta chain was sequenced in a study of cytomegalovirus exposure and HLA in healthy donors. As concerns this clone: Its antigen is unknown.

This CDR3 has 14 amino acids. The V end was cut by 5 bases, the J end by 8 bases, with 19 bases between. CDR1 and CDR2 (germline): SGHDT, YYEEEE. The assay was immunoSEQ multiplex PCR, and TCRdb's table has in-frame clones only and misses some. Of over 200,000 clones listed, about nine tenths are singletons. Study-wide results and limits: Researchers counted around 170 TCR beta chains as cytomegalovirus-associated.

This clonotype was sampled from a woman in her 30s in good health and CMV-seronegative. The rearrangement joins TRBV5-6 to TRBJ1-2; no clear D. Sequencing input: PBMCs. CDR3 in amino acids: CASRMGELWLGYTF. The CDR3 nucleotides are TGTGCCAGCAGGATGGGAGAGCTATGGCTGGGCTACACCTTC.